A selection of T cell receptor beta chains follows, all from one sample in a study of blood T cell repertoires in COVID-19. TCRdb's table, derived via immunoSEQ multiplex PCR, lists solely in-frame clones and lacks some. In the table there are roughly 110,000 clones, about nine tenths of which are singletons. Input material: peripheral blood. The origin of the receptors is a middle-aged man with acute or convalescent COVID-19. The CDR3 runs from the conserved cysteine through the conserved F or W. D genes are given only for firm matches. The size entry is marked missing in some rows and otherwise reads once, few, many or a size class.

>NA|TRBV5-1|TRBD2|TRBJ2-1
CASSETSGAIDEQFF
TGCGCCAGCAGCGAGACTAGCGGGGCGATTGATGAGCAGTTCTTC
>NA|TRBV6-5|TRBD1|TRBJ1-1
CASSYSGAGGEAFF
TGTGCCAGCAGTTACTCGGGGGCAGGGGGAGAAGCTTTCTTT
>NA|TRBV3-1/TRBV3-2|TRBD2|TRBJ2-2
CASSQRGGVGELFF
TGTGCCAGCAGCCAGCGGGGGGGAGTCGGGGAGCTGTTTTTT
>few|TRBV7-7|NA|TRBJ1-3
CASSEGSFLSGNTIYF
TGTGCCAGCAGCGAGGGTAGCTTCCTCTCTGGAAACACCATATATTTT
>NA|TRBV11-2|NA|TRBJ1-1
CASSLSEGLGEAFF
TGTGCCAGCAGCTTATCCGAGGGTTTGGGTGAAGCTTTCTTT
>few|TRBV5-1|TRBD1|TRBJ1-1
CASSTSTGLNTEAFF
TGCGCCAGCAGCACATCGACAGGGCTGAACACTGAAGCTTTCTTT
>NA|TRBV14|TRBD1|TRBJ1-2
CASSQRAGTDNYGYTF
TGTGCCAGCAGCCAACGGGCCGGGACAGATAACTATGGCTACACCTTC
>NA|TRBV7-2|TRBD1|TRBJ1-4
CASSHPGQFNEKLFF
TGTGCCAGCAGCCATCCGGGACAGTTCAATGAAAAACTGTTTTTT
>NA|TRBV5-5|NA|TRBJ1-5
CASSFYMGNQPQHF
TGTGCCAGCAGCTTTTACATGGGCAATCAGCCCCAGCATTTT
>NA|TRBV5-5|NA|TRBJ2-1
CASSSTTGPNEQFF
TGTGCCAGCAGCTCAACGACAGGCCCCAATGAGCAGTTCTTC